This passage covers 10 T cell receptor beta chains from one sample sequenced in a study of CD8+ T cells in alopecia areata. Extracted RNA was reverse transcribed, and the resulting cDNA served as sequencing template. Measured with immunoSEQ multiplex PCR; TCRdb has only the in-frame clones, and not every one. The data hold 120,000 to 150,000 clones, with 87% observed a single time. Sample: CD8+ T cells sorted from blood, taken at week 0. These receptors were obtained from a human donor with alopecia areata.

Only a few counts were recorded for this clone. The CDR3 spells CASSLDYEQYF. DNA of the CDR3: TGTGCCAGCAGCTTGGACTACGAGCAGTACTTC. The chain employs TRBV5-6 and TRBJ2-7, with D uncertain. V was trimmed by 0 bases and J by 3 bases, leaving 1 base between them. The CDR3 length is 11 residues. Per the germline V gene, CDR1 is SGHDT and CDR2 is YYEEEE.

The rearrangement joins TRBV7-9 to TRBJ2-7, with D uncertain. The germline V and J ends were trimmed by 5 bases and 3 bases, with 8 bases remaining between them. The CDR3 runs 12 residues. The V gene's germline CDR1 is SEHNR and CDR2 FQNEAQ (reference sequence). CDR3 bases: TGTGCCAGCAGCCTTGTTGGCTACGAGCAGTACTTC. It translates to CASSLVGYEQYF.

The V gene is TRBV29-1, the J gene TRBJ2-5, with TRBD2 matching 7 bases. The CDR3 is 13 residues long. The germline CDR1 and CDR2 sequences are SQVTM and ANQGSEA. V was clipped by 7 bases and J by 5 bases; unmatched bases: 10. The CDR3 loop reads CSAGSGIGETQYF. CDR3 DNA sequence: TGCAGCGCCGGCAGCGGGATTGGCGAGACCCAGTACTTC.

The chain links TRBV6-1 to TRBJ2-5; D remains ambiguous. The DNA matches TRBJ2-7 better at its end, which makes the J call doubtful. The length of the CDR3 is 15 residues. Germline CDR1 reads MNHNS; CDR2 reads SASEGT. CDR3 amino acids: CASSDFGVGTYEQYF. The CDR3 DNA sequence: TGTGCCAGCAGTGACTTTGGGGTTGGGACCTACGAGCAGTACTTC.

This clone was picked up one time. The chain couples TRBV29-1 to TRBJ2-4; no definite D call. CDR1 SQVTM and CDR2 ANQGSEA come from the germline V gene. The V and J ends lost 7 bases and 4 bases respectively, with 8 bases between them. This CDR3 is 11 amino acids long. The DNA of the CDR3 is TGCAGCGCCTCCGTGAAAAACATTCAGTACTTC. The encoded protein is CSASVKNIQYF.

By share of the sample, this clone is large (0.1 to 1%). The sample contains more than one DNA sequence encoding this CDR3. The V gene is TRBV27, the J gene TRBJ2-1; tentatively, D is TRBD2 (6 bases). The germline gives CDR1 MNHEY, CDR2 SMNVEV (reference sequence). V gave up 0 bases and J gave up 3 bases, with 6 bases separating them. The CDR3 has 14 residues. The CDR3 nucleotides read TGTGCCAGCAGTTTATCGGGACTCTACAATGAGCAGTTCTTC. Its protein is CASSLSGLYNEQFF.

This chain connects TRBV7-9 to TRBJ2-6, with TRBD1 matching over 7 bases. Looked up from germline, CDR1 is SEHNR and CDR2 is FQNEAQ (reference sequence). Germline trimming cut 5 bases from V and 0 bases from J; bases unmatched to any gene: 4. This CDR3 region has 16 residues. The CDR3 bases are TGTGCCAGCAGCCCCTCAGGGGGCTCTGGGGCCAACGTCCTGACTTTC. This translates into CASSPSGGSGANVLTF.

V usage is TRBV15 and J usage is TRBJ1-5, with TRBD1 identical over 9 bases. CDR3 length: 14 residues. Per the germline V gene, CDR1 is LNHNV and CDR2 is YYDKDF (reference sequence). CDR3 in amino acids: CATTGGYGNQPQHF. The CDR3, as DNA: TGTGCTACGACAGGGGGATACGGCAATCAGCCCCAGCATTTT.

The chain is built from TRBV7-2 and TRBJ1-5, with 7 positions matching TRBD1. V lost 2 bases, J lost 3 bases, and 4 bases stayed unmatched. CDR3 length: 15 residues. Per the germline V gene, CDR1 is SGHTA and CDR2 is FQGNSA. CDR3 region: CASSLNRGVNQPQHF. For the CDR3, the DNA is TGTGCCAGCAGCTTAAACAGGGGCGTCAATCAGCCCCAGCATTTT.

This rearrangement joins TRBV11-2 to TRBJ2-3, with D hard to call. The CDR3 runs 14 residues. V was shortened by 1 base and J by 8 bases, with 13 bases between the two germline ends. Looked up from germline, CDR1 is SGHAT and CDR2 is FQNNGV. CDR3 nucleotides: TGTGCCAGCAGCTTAGTTCTCCTCAACGGTACGCAGTATTTT. Protein product: CASSLVLLNGTQYF. The whole variable domain, filled in from reference TRBV11-2 and TRBJ2-3, reads EAGVAQSPRYKIIEKRQSVAFWCNPISGHATLYWYQQILGQGPKLLIQFQNNGVVDDSQLPKDRFSAERLKGVDSTLKIQPAKLEDSAVYLCASSLVLLNGTQYFGPGTRLTVL.